The 22 T cell receptor beta chains below all came from one sample that was sequenced in a study of T cell changes during pregnancy in multiple sclerosis. The table came from immunoSEQ multiplex PCR; TCRdb's copy has only in-frame clones and leaves some out. The table lists approximately 29,000 clones, 90% to 95% of them singletons. The sample here was CD8+ T cells from peripheral blood mononuclear cells, taken before pregnancy. Source of these receptors: a female donor with multiple sclerosis, enrolled in a pregnancy study.

V and J are TRBV19 and TRBJ1-4; 9 bases line up with TRBD1. V lost 6 bases and J lost 7; bases outside the gene matches: 9. In germline, CDR1 is LNHDA, CDR2 SQIVND (reference sequence). CDR3 length: 15 amino acids. DNA for the CDR3: TGTGCCAGTAGATTAAACGACAGGGGGTTTGAAAAACTGTTTTTT. Amino acids: CASRLNDRGFEKLFF. Full variable domain (remainder filled in from reference TRBV19 and TRBJ1-4): DGGITQSPKYLFRKEGQNVTLSCEQNLNHDAMYWYRQDPGQGLRLIYYSQIVNDFQKGDIAEGYSVSREKKESFPLTVTSAQKNPTAFYLCASRLNDRGFEKLFFGSGTQLSVL.

The rearrangement links TRBV7-9 to TRBJ2-2, with TRBD2 matching over 7 bases. J lost 5 bases, V lost 11 bases, and 5 bases had no gene match. This CDR3 has 12 residues. Per germline, CDR1 SEHNR and CDR2 FQNEAQ (reference sequence). CDR3 in amino acids: CALGSGTGELFF. The CDR3 coding sequence is TGTGCCCTGGGTAGCGGGACCGGGGAGCTGTTTTTT.

The chain combines TRBV7-2 with TRBJ2-7; 8 nucleotides agree with TRBD2. This CDR3 spans 16 amino acids. Germline CDR1 and CDR2: SGHTA and FQGNSA. After removal of 5 bases from V and 5 bases from J, the junction contained 14 bases not matched to a gene. The CDR3 region has the DNA TGTGCCAGCAGCCGAGGGCCCGGGAGGGCCCATAACGAGCAGTACTTC. Its protein product is CASSRGPGRAHNEQYF.

This chain connects TRBV5-6 to TRBJ1-2, with TRBD1 matching over 7 bases. CDR1 SGHDT and CDR2 YYEEEE come from the germline V gene. CDR3 length equals 15 residues. V lost 0 bases and J lost 8; bases outside the gene matches: 10. The CDR3 reads CASSLEGRQGRGYTF. The CDR3 DNA sequence: TGTGCCAGCAGCTTGGAGGGCAGACAGGGCAGGGGCTACACCTTC.

The gene calls are TRBV25-1 and TRBJ2-5; TRBD1 agrees at 11 bases. The DNA end is more similar to TRBJ2-7, so the J call may be wrong. This CDR3 is built from 16 residues. Germline V gene data show CDR1 as MGHDK and CDR2 as SYGVNS. CDR3 nucleotide sequence: TGTGCCAGCAGTGATCGGGTGGGACAGGGGGCCTACGAGCAGTACTTC. Its protein product is CASSDRVGQGAYEQYF.

This clone was seen more than once but under ten times. V and J are TRBV6-4 and TRBJ2-1; 7 positions match TRBD2. CDR3 length: 13 amino acids. Germline V CDR1 and CDR2: MRHNA, SNTAGT. The trim removed 3 bases at V and 5 bases at J, leaving 1 base unmatched. CDR3 region: CASSERENNEQFF. CDR3 DNA: TGTGCCAGCAGTGAGCGGGAGAACAATGAGCAGTTCTTC.

The V gene is TRBV21-1, the J gene TRBJ2-7; the table's D call, TRBD1, was not checked against the DNA. TRBV21-1 is listed as a pseudogene. CDR3 size: 19 residues. The CDR3 sequence is CASSMLSISLRQGFYEQYF. The CDR3 coding sequence is TGTGCCAGCAGCATGCTTTCTATTAGCCTGCGACAGGGGTTTTACGAGCAGTACTTC.

This sequence joins TRBV2 and TRBJ2-2; tentatively, D is TRBD1 (6 bases). Trimming cost V 6 bases and J 3 bases, with 11 bases left between them. This CDR3 contains 14 residues. Germline V gene lookup returns CDR1 SNHLY and CDR2 FYNNEI. CDR3 nucleotides: TGTGCCAGCAGGGACGACAGGTACACCGGGGAGCTGTTTTTT. Translated: CASRDDRYTGELFF.

This clone was found once. The V gene is TRBV19, the J gene TRBJ2-5; D is uncertain. The CDR3 is 15 amino acids. Per germline, CDR1 LNHDA and CDR2 SQIVND (reference sequence). Trimming cost V 0 bases and J 2 bases, with 10 bases left between them. CDR3 bases: TGTGCCAGTAGTATAGATCTGACTGAACAAGAGACCCAGTACTTC. This sequence encodes CASSIDLTEQETQYF. The variable domain in full, with the rest retrieved from reference TRBV19 and TRBJ2-5, is DGGITQSPKYLFRKEGQNVTLSCEQNLNHDAMYWYRQDPGQGLRLIYYSQIVNDFQKGDIAEGYSVSREKKESFPLTVTSAQKNPTAFYLCASSIDLTEQETQYFGPGTRLLVL.

In DNA, the CDR3 is TGTGCCACCAGCAGAGATTGGGTGGGAGAGGGAGAGACCCAGTACTTC. Amino acids: CATSRDWVGEGETQYF. The chain couples TRBV15 to TRBJ2-5, with D perhaps matching TRBD2 (5 bases). V was pared by 0 bases and J by 4 bases, with 15 bases between. CDR1 and CDR2 (germline): LNHNV, YYDKDF (reference sequence). The CDR3 is 16 amino acids.

The genes are TRBV28 and TRBJ2-2; the match to TRBD1 covers 8 bases. The CDR3 length is 16 residues. Germline values: CDR1 MDHEN, CDR2 SYDVKM. Losses at the gene ends were 8 bases for V and 3 bases for J; bases not matched to a gene: 11. The chain's CDR3 is CASDQGARGYTGELFF. The CDR3 DNA sequence: TGTGCCAGCGATCAGGGGGCAAGGGGTTACACCGGGGAGCTGTTTTTT.

The rearrangement links TRBV4-3 to TRBJ1-1; D is unresolved. Germline assignment: CDR1 LGHNA and CDR2 YSLEER. V was trimmed by 0 bases and J by 3 bases, leaving 8 bases between them. The CDR3 is 14 amino acids. The CDR3 loop is CASSQDLEYTEAFF. DNA of the CDR3: TGCGCCAGCAGCCAAGATTTAGAGTACACTGAAGCTTTCTTT.

This clone was seen once. This chain joins TRBV27 and TRBJ2-1; possibly TRBD1 for D (6 bases). V dropped 4 bases and J dropped 4 bases, with 11 bases sitting between them. This CDR3 contains 14 residues. Looked up from germline, CDR1 is MNHEY and CDR2 is SMNVEV (reference sequence). The DNA for the CDR3 is TGTGCCAGCAGTTCGAGGACAGTGTACAATGAGCAGTTCTTC. The encoded protein is CASSSRTVYNEQFF.

The rearrangement joins TRBV28 to TRBJ2-1; 9 bases fit TRBD1. The CDR3 sequence is 17 residues long. The junction had 12 bases not matched to a gene; V was cut back by 4 bases and J by 5 bases. The germline gives CDR1 MDHEN, CDR2 SYDVKM. Here the CDR3 reads CASSSEYWDRVNNEQFF. DNA of the CDR3: TGTGCCAGCAGTTCAGAATATTGGGACAGGGTAAACAATGAGCAGTTCTTC.

This sequence joins TRBV5-6 and TRBJ1-1, with TRBD1 matching 8 bases. Germline V CDR1 and CDR2: SGHDT, YYEEEE. The V gene end was trimmed by 0 bases and the J gene end by 3 bases; junction bases not matched to a gene: 4. This CDR3 contains 15 residues. CDR3 sequence reads: CASSLGDRWDTEAFF. Here the CDR3 DNA reads TGTGCCAGCAGCTTGGGGGACAGGTGGGACACTGAAGCTTTCTTT.

This clone is medium-sized in the sample. The chain links TRBV7-6 to TRBJ2-3, with TRBD2 identical over 7 bases. Trimming took 3 bases from V and 2 from J; bases not matched to a gene: 11. In germline, CDR1 is SGHVS, CDR2 FNYEAQ. The CDR3 is 17 amino acids. The CDR3 is CASSFNLAGESTDTQYF. CDR3 DNA: TGTGCCAGCAGCTTCAATCTGGCGGGAGAGTCCACAGATACGCAGTATTTT. Supplemented by reference TRBV7-6 and TRBJ2-3, the full variable domain reads GAGVSQSPRYKVTKRGQDVALRCDPISGHVSLYWYRQALGQGPEFLTYFNYEAQQDKSGLPNDRFSAERPEGSISTLTIQRTEQRDSAMYRCASSFNLAGESTDTQYFGPGTRLTVL.

This clone was detected once. This sequence joins TRBV19 and TRBJ2-1, with 7 bases matching TRBD2. V shed 4 bases, J shed 0 bases, and the junction held 6 bases outside the gene matches. The CDR3 has 16 residues. CDR1 is LNHDA, CDR2 SQIVND, per germline (reference sequence). The DNA for the CDR3 is TGTGCCAGTAGTACCTTAGCGGGTACCTCCTACAATGAGCAGTTCTTC. Protein: CASSTLAGTSYNEQFF.

This clone was counted once. The chain links TRBV2 to TRBJ1-1; 9 bases align to TRBD1. V was pared by 0 bases and J by 4 bases, with 9 bases of the junction left unmatched. This CDR3 is built from 17 residues. Germline V gives CDR1 SNHLY, CDR2 FYNNEI. The CDR3 DNA is TGTGCCAGCAGTGAAGCGCTTCAGGACAGGGGTGTCACTGAAGCTTTCTTT. Translation: CASSEALQDRGVTEAFF.

The CDR3 sequence: CASSYTASGSSDTQYF. The DNA of the CDR3 is TGTGCCAGCAGTTACACGGCTAGCGGGAGCTCAGATACGCAGTATTTT. The gene calls are TRBV6-5 and TRBJ2-3; 10 bases line up with TRBD2. The CDR3 sequence is 16 residues long. CDR1 and CDR2 from the germline V gene are MNHEY and SVGAGI. V lost 2 bases to trimming and J lost 4 bases; unmatched junction nucleotides: 6.

The chain links TRBV13 to TRBJ2-1, with D uncertain. Looked up from germline, CDR1 is PRHDT and CDR2 is FYEKMQ (reference sequence). This CDR3 has 13 amino acids. V was shortened by 3 bases and J by 7 bases, with 10 bases between the two germline ends. CDR3 in amino acids: CASSFSNVNEQFF. The CDR3 nucleotides read TGTGCCAGCAGCTTTTCTAACGTGAATGAGCAGTTCTTC.

The chain uses TRBV2 and TRBJ2-7, with 9 bases matching TRBD1. With V trimmed by 4 bases and J by 2 bases, 12 bases remained unmatched. The CDR3 has 17 residues. CDR1 is SNHLY and CDR2 is FYNNEI in the germline V gene. The CDR3 DNA reads TGTGCCAGCAGTGGGGACAGGGAGCTAACGATGACCTACGAGCAGTACTTC. Translated: CASSGDRELTMTYEQYF.

This chain uses TRBV15 with TRBJ1-2; a weak D match, TRBD1 (5 bases). Germline V gives CDR1 LNHNV, CDR2 YYDKDF (reference sequence). This CDR3 is built from 18 residues. Trimming removed 0 bases at V and 4 bases at J, with 21 bases between. As DNA, the CDR3 is TGTGCCACCAGCAGAGATTCTGGCAGGGTGAAGGATGGCTATGGCTACACCTTC. It translates to CATSRDSGRVKDGYGYTF.